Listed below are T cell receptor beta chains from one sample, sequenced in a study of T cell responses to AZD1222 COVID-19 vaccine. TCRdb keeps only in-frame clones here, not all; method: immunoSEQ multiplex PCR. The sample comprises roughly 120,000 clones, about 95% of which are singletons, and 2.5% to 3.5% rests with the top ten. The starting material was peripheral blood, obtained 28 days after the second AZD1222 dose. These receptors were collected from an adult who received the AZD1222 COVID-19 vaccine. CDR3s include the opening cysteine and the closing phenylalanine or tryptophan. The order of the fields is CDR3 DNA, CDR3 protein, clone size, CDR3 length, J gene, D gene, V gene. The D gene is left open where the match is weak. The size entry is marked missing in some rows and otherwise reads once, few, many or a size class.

TGCGCCAGCAGCCTCGTAGGGAACACTGAAGCTTTCTTT CASSLVGNTEAFF . 13 TRBJ1-1 . TRBV4-1
TGTGCCAGCAGCGCCTTCTTGGGTGAAGCTTTCTTT CASSAFLGEAFF . 12 TRBJ1-1 . TRBV5-4
TGCAGTGCTAGTCCCGGGACAGGGGATAACTATGGCTACACCTTC CSASPGTGDNYGYTF . 15 TRBJ1-2 TRBD1 TRBV20-1
TGTGCCAGCAGCTTTGTGAACACTGAAGCTTTCTTT CASSFVNTEAFF . 12 TRBJ1-1 . TRBV5-4
TGTGCCAGCTCGCGGGAGACAGGGGGCTACGAGCAGTACTTC CASSRETGGYEQYF once 14 TRBJ2-7 TRBD1 TRBV18
TGTGCCAGCTCACCACCCCGACCGAACACCGGGGAGCTGTTTTTT CASSPPRPNTGELFF . 15 TRBJ2-2 . TRBV18
TGTGCCAGTAGTGGCGCCAAGAACTATGGCTACACCTTC CASSGAKNYGYTF few 13 TRBJ1-2 . TRBV19
TGCGCCAGCAGCCCCCTACAGGGAGCAACTAATGAAAAACTGTTTTTT CASSPLQGATNEKLFF . 16 TRBJ1-4 . TRBV4-1
TGTGCCAGTAGTATAGCGGCAGGCACCTACGAGCAGTACTTC CASSIAAGTYEQYF . 14 TRBJ2-7 . TRBV19
TGTGCCAGCAGTTCCGTGGGACAAAACACTGAAGCTTTCTTT CASSSVGQNTEAFF . 14 TRBJ1-1 . TRBV6-6
TGTGCCTGGAGTGGGGGTCCCGGTCGTCTCTCTGGAAACACCATATATTTT CAWSGGPGRLSGNTIYF . 17 TRBJ1-3 . TRBV30
TGCGCCAGCAGCTTCCGGGGGGGTGTTGGCGAGCAGTACTTC CASSFRGGVGEQYF . 14 TRBJ2-7 TRBD2 TRBV5-1
TGTGCCAGTAGTAGGGGAATGAACACTGAAGCTTTCTTT CASSRGMNTEAFF . 13 TRBJ1-1 . TRBV19
TGTGCCAGCACCCCTCCCGGTCGAAACTATGGCTACACCTTC CASTPPGRNYGYTF . 14 TRBJ1-2 . TRBV7-9
TGTGCCAGCAGTCCTGGCGGGGTTTACTCTGGGGCCAACGTCCTGACTTTC CASSPGGVYSGANVLTF . 17 TRBJ2-6 . TRBV6-6
TGTGCCAGCAGCTTAATAGCGGGAGGAACTAATGAGCAGTTCTTC CASSLIAGGTNEQFF . 15 TRBJ2-1 TRBD2 TRBV7-9
TGTGCCAGCAGTCAGACAGACTCCTACGAGCAGTACTTC CASSQTDSYEQYF . 13 TRBJ2-7 . TRBV6-2/TRBV6-3
TGTGCCAGCAGCCAAGTTGGGTACCAAGAGACCCAGTACTTC CASSQVGYQETQYF . 14 TRBJ2-5 . TRBV3-1/TRBV3-2
TGTGCCAGCAGCCGGGGGGTTGATTCTGAAGCTTTCTTT CASSRGVDSEAFF . 13 TRBJ1-1 . TRBV11-2
TGTGCCAGCTCACCCTCGTTTGGAGGGGACTATGGCTACACCTTC CASSPSFGGDYGYTF . 15 TRBJ1-2 . TRBV18
TGCGCCAGCAGTGAACAGGGGTTTTCACCCCTCCACTTT CASSEQGFSPLHF . 13 TRBJ1-6 TRBD1 TRBV10-1
TGTGCCAGCAGCTTACGACACGCGTCGGGGGGCTACACCTTC CASSLRHASGGYTF . 14 TRBJ1-2 . TRBV5-4
TGCGCCAGCAGCCAAGCTCAACACCCTGGGTACGAGCAGTACTTC CASSQAQHPGYEQYF . 15 TRBJ2-7 . TRBV4-1
TGTGCCAGCAGTTTGGGGGAAGCGGGGGCTTACAATGAGCAGTTCTTC CASSLGEAGAYNEQFF once 16 TRBJ2-1 TRBD2 TRBV6-5
TGTGCCAGCAGCTTAGAGGCCAGCTCCCTCTACTATGGCTACACCTTC CASSLEASSLYYGYTF . 16 TRBJ1-2 . TRBV7-6
TGTGCCACCAGCGGGACAGGGGGCTTGGGGGAGACCCAGTACTTC CATSGTGGLGETQYF . 15 TRBJ2-5 TRBD1 TRBV15
TGTGCCAGCTCACCACCTCAGTTCAACGAGCAGTACTTC CASSPPQFNEQYF . 13 TRBJ2-7 . TRBV18
TGTGCCAGTAGTACCTCGTCGGGGGACACCCAGTACTTC CASSTSSGDTQYF . 13 TRBJ2-5 . TRBV19
TGTGCCAGCGGTGGGACAGGGGGCATGGAGACCCAGTACTTC CASGGTGGMETQYF . 14 TRBJ2-5 TRBD1 TRBV5-6
TGTGCCAGTACCGATCCGAGGGGAAAGGGTTGGGAAAAACTGTTTTTT CASTDPRGKGWEKLFF . 16 TRBJ1-4 . TRBV19
TGTGCCAGCAGTTTGACACTGAGCTCCTACAATGAGCAGTTCTTC CASSLTLSSYNEQFF once 15 TRBJ2-1 . TRBV27
TGTGCCAGCACGTCTGGCCGGGGGTTAAATCAGCCCCAGCATTTT CASTSGRGLNQPQHF . 15 TRBJ1-5 . TRBV27
TGCGCCAGCAGCCAACCTACGCTGGGTAGCGGATACAATGAGCAGTTCTTC CASSQPTLGSGYNEQFF . 17 TRBJ2-1 . TRBV4-1
TGTGCCAGCAGCTGGGATCAGAGAGGGGGCTACACCTTC CASSWDQRGGYTF . 13 TRBJ1-2 . TRBV7-2
TGTGCCAGCAGTTACACACGGACAAACCTTAACTATGGCTACACCTTC CASSYTRTNLNYGYTF few 16 TRBJ1-2 . TRBV6-2/TRBV6-3
TGTGCCAGCAGCAAAGAGGACTATGGCTACACCTTC CASSKEDYGYTF . 12 TRBJ1-2 . TRBV21-1
TGTGCCAGTAGCCGGGACGGATCCTACGAGCAGTACTTC CASSRDGSYEQYF . 13 TRBJ2-7 . TRBV19
TGTGCCAGCAGCTGGCCCGGGGGGGACGACGAGCAGTACTTC CASSWPGGDDEQYF . 14 TRBJ2-7 TRBD2 TRBV5-4
TGTGCCAGCAGTTTCTACAGCGTTATCTCTGGCTACACCTTC CASSFYSVISGYTF . 14 TRBJ1-2 . TRBV28
TGTGCCAGCAGTTACTCGGGAGGGCCCTCCTACGAGCAGTACTTC CASSYSGGPSYEQYF once 15 TRBJ2-7 TRBD2 TRBV6-6
TGTGCCAGCAGTCTTACTAGCTACGAGCAGTTCTTC CASSLTSYEQFF . 12 TRBJ2-1 . TRBV3-1/TRBV3-2